This TCR beta chain appears in the sequencing data of a study of technical replicates of blood from a handful of donors. This clone is a singleton in its sample. Some clones are missing from TCRdb's copy, which holds only in-frame ones; the method was immunoSEQ multiplex PCR. There are under 95,000 clones in the sample; approximately 94% occur only once, and roughly 0.25% lies in the top ten. This CDR3 is built from 13 residues. With 5 bases removed from V and 3 bases from J, the gap between germline ends came to 11 bases. Germline loops: CDR1 MNHEY, CDR2 SMNVEV (reference sequence). The source material was T cells isolated from PBMCs. V gene TRBV27 combines with J gene TRBJ2-7; D possibly corresponds to TRBD2 (5 bases). The clonotype originates from a human donor in good health. DNA for the CDR3: TGTGCCAGCAGTATCTTCCGGGACTACGAGCAGTACTTC. It yields the protein CASSIFRDYEQYF.